This TCR beta chain was identified in a study of blood T cells in healthy people across ages. Points from the study as a whole: Age brought a roughly linear fall in TCR beta diversity measured per million T cells. Comparison with aged donors showed that long-lived donors had more naive CD4+ cells and higher diversity. Expanded clonotype changes were possibly confounded by unknown donor CMV status.

As concerns this clonotype: Its matching antigen is unknown.

This CDR3 is built from 13 residues. V lost 6 bases and J 4 bases, leaving 12 bases between the germline ends. Using a J-beta primer mix together with a sample-barcoded 5' primer, a second PCR was run for roughly 7 to 11 cycles. Every cDNA was tagged by a template-switch adaptor with 12 random nucleotides. MiXCR, run by TCRdb on the 5' RACE reads, gives a single entry per CDR3 protein. Among about 1.4 million distinct CDR3 sequences listed, around 59% were seen once. Sequencing was performed on blood. This receptor was obtained from a man between 18 and 35 years old in good health. The chain is built from TRBV12-3 or TRBV12-4 and TRBJ1-2; D not certain. The DNA of the CDR3 is TGTGCCAGCAGCCATCCCGCGAGCTATGGCTACACCTTC. This sequence encodes CASSHPASYGYTF.